The clone carrying this T cell receptor beta chain was recorded a few times. The antigen is unknown. Some clones are missing from TCRdb's copy, which holds only in-frame ones; the method was immunoSEQ multiplex PCR. The repertoire holds around 130,000 clones, with more than 75% as singletons. The entry originates in a study of cytomegalovirus exposure and HLA in healthy donors. Whole-study results and caveats: Within the approximately 130 validation repertoires, first-cohort TCR clusters tended to co-occur, according to a later analysis.

The trim removed 1 base at V and 7 bases at J, leaving 4 bases unmatched. Germline lookup yields CDR1 SGHNT and CDR2 YYREEE (reference sequence). The CDR3 has 14 amino acids. This clonotype originated in a woman aged 25 to 39 in good health and CMV-seronegative. Material: PBMCs. The chain is built from TRBV5-4 and TRBJ1-2, with 10 bases that match TRBD1. The CDR3 protein is CASSLRDRGTGYTF. The DNA of the CDR3 is TGTGCCAGCAGCTTGAGGGACAGGGGTACTGGCTACACCTTC.